The present T cell receptor (beta chain) was sequenced within a study of blood T cells in healthy people across ages. This clonotype was detected only a few times. With a J-beta primer mix and a sample-barcoded 5' primer, a second PCR ran roughly 7 to 11 cycles. Each CDR3 protein gets one entry after TCRdb re-called the 5' RACE reads with MiXCR. The sample contains roughly 2 million distinct CDR3 sequences, 49% of which appear only once. The germline V gene encodes CDR1 SGHTA and CDR2 FQGNSA. This CDR3 has 14 residues. Trimming took 4 bases from V and 6 from J, leaving 15 bases between them. Specimen: blood. This TCR was sampled from a woman in her forties in good health. V is TRBV7-2 and J is TRBJ1-1; D gene ambiguous. The CDR3 DNA is TGTGCCAGCAGCTCACAGTCCGGGGTCCCTGAAGCTTTCTTT. It codes for CASSSQSGVPEAFF.